The clone carrying this T cell receptor (beta chain) has more than one count but fewer than ten. Germline CDR1 is SGHDT and CDR2 is YYEEEE. The CDR3 totals 18 residues. V lost 8 bases and J lost 0; bases outside the gene matches: 13. The source of the sample is a study of blood T cell repertoires in COVID-19. Turning to the study itself: Researchers got acute and convalescent COVID-19 samples from the United States, Italy and Spain.

Authors' analysis steps: Using reference gene primer amplification, nucleated cell counts were estimated. Generated by immunoSEQ multiplex PCR, the TCRdb table keeps only in-frame clones and is missing some. The DNA was the basis for D and trimming; V, J and clone size are from that table. The table lists about 180,000 clones, nearly 80% of them singletons. Participant reports of clinical history set cohort assignment. The sequence was obtained from a man aged 55 to 70 who had been exposed to COVID-19. What was sequenced was PBMCs or T cells enriched from blood (not recorded which). The V call is TRBV5-6, the J call TRBJ2-6, with 8 positions matching TRBD1. CDR3 nucleotides: TGTGCCAGTGGCCGACGGGACAGGCTCCTCTCTGGGGCCAACGTCCTGACTTTC. This codes for CASGRRDRLLSGANVLTF. Looking up the rest from reference TRBV5-6 and TRBJ2-6 gives the full variable domain: DAGVTQSPTHLIKTRGQQVTLRCSPKSGHDTVSWYQQALGQGPQFIFQYYEEEERQRGNFPDRFSGHQFPNYSSELNVNALLLGDSALYLCASGRRDRLLSGANVLTFGAGSRLTVL.